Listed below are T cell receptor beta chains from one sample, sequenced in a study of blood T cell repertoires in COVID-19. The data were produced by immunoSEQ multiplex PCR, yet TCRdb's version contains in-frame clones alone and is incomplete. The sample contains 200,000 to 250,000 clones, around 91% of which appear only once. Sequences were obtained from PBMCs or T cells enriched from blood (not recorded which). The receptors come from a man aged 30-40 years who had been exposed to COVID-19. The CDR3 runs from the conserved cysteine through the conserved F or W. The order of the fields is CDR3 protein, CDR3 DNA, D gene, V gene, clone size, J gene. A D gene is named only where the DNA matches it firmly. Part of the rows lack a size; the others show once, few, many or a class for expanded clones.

CDR3: CASSGMTLAGDNEQFF
DNA: TGTGCCAGCAGTGGAATGACCTTGGCGGGGGACAATGAGCAGTTCTTC
D: TRBD2
V: TRBV6-1
size: NA
J: TRBJ2-1

CDR3: CASATGGSNTEAFF
DNA: TGTGCCAGCGCGACAGGGGGCTCGAACACTGAAGCTTTCTTT
D: TRBD1
V: TRBV19
size: NA
J: TRBJ1-1

CDR3: CASPRASGGGSTDTQYF
DNA: TGCGCCAGCCCCAGGGCTAGCGGGGGGGGGAGCACAGATACGCAGTATTTT
D: TRBD2
V: TRBV10-1
size: NA
J: TRBJ2-3

CDR3: CASSLDGPSGGYSYEQYF
DNA: TGTGCCAGCAGCTTAGACGGACCTAGCGGGGGGTACTCCTACGAGCAGTACTTC
D: TRBD2
V: TRBV11-3
size: NA
J: TRBJ2-7

CDR3: CASSPGASRSGANVLTF
DNA: TGTGCCAGCAGCCCAGGGGCCTCTCGCTCTGGGGCCAACGTCCTGACTTTC
D: NA
V: TRBV7-3
size: NA
J: TRBJ2-6

CDR3: CASSRQGAGEQYF
DNA: TGTGCCAGCAGCCGACAGGGGGCCGGGGAGCAGTACTTC
D: TRBD1
V: TRBV4-2
size: NA
J: TRBJ2-7

CDR3: CATPRLAGGNYGYTF
DNA: TGTGCCACCCCCAGGTTGGCAGGGGGTAACTATGGCTACACCTTC
D: TRBD1
V: TRBV2
size: once
J: TRBJ1-2

CDR3: CASSLESDSPLHF
DNA: TGCGCCAGCAGCTTGGAATCGGATTCACCCCTCCACTTT
D: NA
V: TRBV5-1
size: NA
J: TRBJ1-6

CDR3: CASSLGGAWGGENIQYF
DNA: TGTGCCAGCAGCTTGGGCGGGGCCTGGGGGGGAGAAAACATTCAGTACTTC
D: TRBD2
V: TRBV5-4
size: NA
J: TRBJ2-4

CDR3: CASRIRRTGGSYGYTF
DNA: TGTGCCAGCAGAATCAGACGGACAGGGGGAAGTTATGGCTACACCTTC
D: TRBD1
V: TRBV27
size: NA
J: TRBJ1-2

CDR3: CASSPLSDLLAGSRNEQFF
DNA: TGTGCCAGCAGCCCCCTCTCAGACCTATTAGCGGGGTCCCGCAATGAGCAGTTCTTC
D: TRBD2
V: TRBV3-1/TRBV3-2
size: NA
J: TRBJ2-1

CDR3: CASSEGGEQFF
DNA: TGTGCCAGCAGTGAAGGCGGAGAGCAGTTCTTC
D: NA
V: TRBV6-4
size: NA
J: TRBJ2-1

CDR3: CASSPVGGRGRVNTEAFF
DNA: TGTGCCAGCAGCCCAGTCGGGGGGCGCGGGCGGGTGAACACTGAAGCTTTCTTT
D: NA
V: TRBV7-2
size: once
J: TRBJ1-1

CDR3: CASSLGLGGVQPQHF
DNA: TGTGCCAGCAGCTTAGGCCTCGGGGGGGTTCAGCCCCAGCATTTT
D: NA
V: TRBV13
size: NA
J: TRBJ1-5

CDR3: CASSWLMGEQFF
DNA: TGTGCCAGCAGCTGGTTGATGGGCGAGCAGTTCTTC
D: NA
V: TRBV7-9
size: NA
J: TRBJ2-1

CDR3: CASSGDLNTEAFF
DNA: TGCGCCAGCAGCGGGGACTTGAACACTGAAGCTTTCTTT
D: NA
V: TRBV5-1
size: few
J: TRBJ1-1

CDR3: CASSLPGQGYEQYF
DNA: TGTGCCAGCAGCTTACCGGGACAGGGCTACGAGCAGTACTTC
D: TRBD1
V: TRBV7-9
size: NA
J: TRBJ2-7

CDR3: CASSQGGQGNEQYF
DNA: TGCGCCAGCAGCCAAGGGGGACAGGGAAACGAGCAGTACTTC
D: TRBD1
V: TRBV4-1
size: NA
J: TRBJ2-7

CDR3: CASSEAGQQPQHF
DNA: TGCGCCAGCAGTGAGGCAGGGCAACAGCCCCAGCATTTT
D: NA
V: TRBV10-1
size: NA
J: TRBJ1-5

CDR3: CSVASGTASYEQYF
DNA: TGCAGCGTTGCCTCTGGGACTGCTTCCTACGAGCAGTACTTC
D: NA
V: TRBV29-1
size: NA
J: TRBJ2-7

CDR3: CASSQITGTGNTGELFF
DNA: TGTGCCAGCAGCCAAATTACAGGGACGGGGAACACCGGGGAGCTGTTTTTT
D: NA
V: TRBV3-1/TRBV3-2
size: NA
J: TRBJ2-2

CDR3: CASSRPSGGPQNEQFF
DNA: TGTGCCAGCAGCCGCCCTAGCGGGGGCCCCCAAAATGAGCAGTTCTTC
D: TRBD2
V: TRBV7-8
size: NA
J: TRBJ2-1

CDR3: CASSLGAPGTGVETQYF
DNA: TGTGCCAGCAGCTTAGGGGCTCCTGGGACAGGGGTGGAGACCCAGTACTTC
D: TRBD1
V: TRBV7-8
size: NA
J: TRBJ2-5

CDR3: CASGRGDSPLHF
DNA: TGTGCTAGTGGCAGGGGTGATTCACCCCTCCACTTT
D: NA
V: TRBV12-5
size: NA
J: TRBJ1-6